This T cell receptor beta chain appears in the sequencing data of a study of blood T cell repertoires in COVID-19. Study overall: T cells, B-cell-depleted T cells, or PBMCs supplied cDNA or gDNA.

The trim removed 5 bases at V and 2 bases at J, leaving 6 bases unmatched. There are 15 residues in the CDR3. The germline CDR1 and CDR2 sequences are MDHEN and SYDVKM. Produced via immunoSEQ multiplex PCR; TCRdb's table is partial and in-frame only. The sample contains about 30,000 clones, 92% of which appear only once. The genes are TRBV28 and TRBJ1-3; 7 positions agree with TRBD1. Sequenced input: peripheral blood. The receptor was derived from a man aged 50-59 years with active COVID-19. The CDR3 coding sequence is TGTGCCAGCAGTCTAGGGGGCTCGCCTGGAAACACCATATATTTT. Residues: CASSLGGSPGNTIYF.